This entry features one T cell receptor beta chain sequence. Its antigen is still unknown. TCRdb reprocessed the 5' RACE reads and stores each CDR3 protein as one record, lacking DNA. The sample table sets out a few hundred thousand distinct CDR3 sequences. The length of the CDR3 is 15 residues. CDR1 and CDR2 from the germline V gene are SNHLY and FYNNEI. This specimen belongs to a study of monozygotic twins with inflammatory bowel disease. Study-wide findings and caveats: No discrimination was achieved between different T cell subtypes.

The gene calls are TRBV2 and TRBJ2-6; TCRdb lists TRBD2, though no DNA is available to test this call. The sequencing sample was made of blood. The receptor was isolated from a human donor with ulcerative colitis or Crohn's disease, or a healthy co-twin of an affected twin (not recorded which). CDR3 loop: CASSGGRAGANVLTF.